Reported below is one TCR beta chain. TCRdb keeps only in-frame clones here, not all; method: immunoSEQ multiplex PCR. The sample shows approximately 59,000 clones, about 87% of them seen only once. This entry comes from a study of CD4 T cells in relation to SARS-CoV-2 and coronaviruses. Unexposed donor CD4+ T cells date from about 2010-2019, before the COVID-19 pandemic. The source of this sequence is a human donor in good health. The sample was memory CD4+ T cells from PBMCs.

The CDR3 nucleotides read TGTGCCAGCTCACCTAATTTCGACGGTAGCCAGCGTGGTAATTCACCCCTCCACTTT. This gives the protein CASSPNFDGSQRGNSPLHF. V is TRBV18 and J is TRBJ1-6; no definite D call. The CDR3 sequence is 19 residues long. The V gene's germline CDR1 is KGHSH and CDR2 LQKENI. Trimming took off 3 bases at V and 6 bases at J, with 24 bases between the two ends.